The subject of this entry is one TCR beta chain. Its antigen is not identified. This sample is part of a study of cytomegalovirus exposure and HLA in healthy donors. When sampled, the donors appeared nominally healthy, though they likely had unrecorded immune exposures. Per the germline V gene, CDR1 is SGHTA and CDR2 is FQGNSA. The CDR3 covers 15 residues. V shed 4 bases and J 4 bases; nucleotides not matched to a gene: 5. PCR employed 60 Vbeta and 13 Jbeta primers. Repertoires were generated with immunoSEQ multiplex PCR, while TCRdb's copy carries only in-frame clones and drops some. The sample includes around 130,000 clones, more than 60% of them seen just once. Study-wide results and caveats: Productive rates of about 87% or about 30% were seen for most TCR beta V segments in an earlier analysis. Cytomegalovirus association was assigned to 150 to 200 TCR beta chains.

This rearrangement joins TRBV7-2 to TRBJ2-4; 9 positions match TRBD1. The specimen was PBMCs. This clonotype was sampled from a woman in her thirties or forties in good health and CMV-seropositive. CDR3 residues: CASSYSGTGKNIQYF. CDR3 bases: TGTGCCAGCAGCTACTCCGGGACAGGGAAAAACATTCAGTACTTC.